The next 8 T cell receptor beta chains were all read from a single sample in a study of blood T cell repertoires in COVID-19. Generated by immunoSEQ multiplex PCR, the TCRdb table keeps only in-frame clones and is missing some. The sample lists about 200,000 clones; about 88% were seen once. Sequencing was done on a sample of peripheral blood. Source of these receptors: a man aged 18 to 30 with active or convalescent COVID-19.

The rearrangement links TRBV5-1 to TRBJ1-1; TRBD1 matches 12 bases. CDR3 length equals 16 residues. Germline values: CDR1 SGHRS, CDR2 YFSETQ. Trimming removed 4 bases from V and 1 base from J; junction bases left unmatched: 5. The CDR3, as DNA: TGCGCCAGCAGCGTGGGACAGGGGGCTAGGAACACTGAAGCTTTCTTT. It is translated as CASSVGQGARNTEAFF.

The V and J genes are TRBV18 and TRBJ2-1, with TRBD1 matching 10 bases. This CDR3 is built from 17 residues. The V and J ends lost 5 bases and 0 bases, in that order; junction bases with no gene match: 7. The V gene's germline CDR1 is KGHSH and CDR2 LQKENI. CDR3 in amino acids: CASSWTGGTSSYNEQFF. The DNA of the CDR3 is TGTGCCAGCTCATGGACAGGGGGTACGAGCTCCTACAATGAGCAGTTCTTC.

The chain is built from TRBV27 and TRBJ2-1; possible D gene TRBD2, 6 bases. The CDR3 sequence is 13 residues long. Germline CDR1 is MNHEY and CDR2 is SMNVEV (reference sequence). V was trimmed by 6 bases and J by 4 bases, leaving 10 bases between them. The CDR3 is CASSSGRYNEQFF. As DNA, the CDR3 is TGTGCCAGCAGCTCTGGGAGGTACAATGAGCAGTTCTTC.

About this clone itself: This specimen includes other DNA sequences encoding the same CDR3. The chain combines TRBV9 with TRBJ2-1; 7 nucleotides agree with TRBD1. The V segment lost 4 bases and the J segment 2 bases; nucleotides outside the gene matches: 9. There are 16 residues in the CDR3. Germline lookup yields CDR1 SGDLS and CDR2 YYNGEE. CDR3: CASSRQTGVPYNEQFF. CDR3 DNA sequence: TGTGCCAGCAGCAGACAAACAGGGGTCCCCTACAATGAGCAGTTCTTC.

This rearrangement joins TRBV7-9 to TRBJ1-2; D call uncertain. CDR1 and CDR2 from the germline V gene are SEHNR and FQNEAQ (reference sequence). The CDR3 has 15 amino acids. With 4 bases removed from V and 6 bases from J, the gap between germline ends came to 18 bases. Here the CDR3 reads CASSSREPRIHGYTF. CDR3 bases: TGTGCCAGCAGCTCGCGGGAGCCCCGGATCCATGGCTACACCTTC.

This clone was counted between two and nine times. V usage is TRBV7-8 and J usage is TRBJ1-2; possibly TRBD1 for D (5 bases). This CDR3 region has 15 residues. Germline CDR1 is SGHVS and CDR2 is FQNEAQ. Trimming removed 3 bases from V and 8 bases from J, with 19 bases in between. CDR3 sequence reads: CASSLGTGVTWGYTF. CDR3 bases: TGTGCCAGCAGCTTGGGGACGGGAGTGACCTGGGGCTACACCTTC.

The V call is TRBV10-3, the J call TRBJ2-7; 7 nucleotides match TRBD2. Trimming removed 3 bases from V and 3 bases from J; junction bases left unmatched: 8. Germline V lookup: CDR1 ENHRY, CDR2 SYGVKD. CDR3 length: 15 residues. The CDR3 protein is CAISEGGRHDYEQYF. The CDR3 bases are TGTGCCATCAGTGAAGGCGGGAGACATGACTACGAGCAGTACTTC.

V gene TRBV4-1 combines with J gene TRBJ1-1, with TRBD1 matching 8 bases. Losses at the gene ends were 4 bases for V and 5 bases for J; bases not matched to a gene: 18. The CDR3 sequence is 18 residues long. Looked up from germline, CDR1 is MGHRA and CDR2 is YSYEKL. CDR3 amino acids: CASSPHRGQGQVQTEAFF. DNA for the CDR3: TGCGCCAGCAGCCCCCACCGAGGACAGGGCCAGGTTCAGACTGAAGCTTTCTTT.